A single TCR beta chain is shown here with its context. PCR used 60 Vbeta primers and 13 Jbeta primers. Only in-frame clones appear in the TCRdb table, and some are missing; sequencing was by immunoSEQ multiplex PCR. The table shows about 130,000 clones, with around four fifths occurring only once. CDR1 and CDR2 (germline): SQVTM, ANQGSEA. The CDR3 sequence is 16 residues long. The germline V and J ends were trimmed by 1 base and 0 bases, with 16 bases remaining between them. These data are taken from a study of cytomegalovirus exposure and HLA in healthy donors. The sequenced sample consisted of PBMCs. This TCR came from a woman in her thirties or forties in good health and CMV-seropositive. This rearrangement joins TRBV29-1 to TRBJ2-7; tentative D call: TRBD2 (7 bases). For the CDR3, the DNA is TGCAGCGTTGAAGGGGTGAGGGGGGGCCACTCCTACGAGCAGTACTTC. Protein sequence: CSVEGVRGGHSYEQYF.